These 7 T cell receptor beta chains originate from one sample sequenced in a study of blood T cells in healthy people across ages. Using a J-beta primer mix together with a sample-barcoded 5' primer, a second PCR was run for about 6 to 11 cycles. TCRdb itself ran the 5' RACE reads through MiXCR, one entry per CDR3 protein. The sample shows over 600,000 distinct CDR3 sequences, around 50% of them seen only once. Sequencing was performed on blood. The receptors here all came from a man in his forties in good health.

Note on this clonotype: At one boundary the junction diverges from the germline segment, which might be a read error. The CDR3 here is CASSILRDKADAQYF. Here the CDR3 DNA reads TGTGCCAGCAGTATCCTCCGGGACAAAGCAGATGCGCAATATTTT. The V gene is TRBV12-3 or TRBV12-4, the J gene TRBJ2-3; weak D call: TRBD1 (6 bases). This CDR3 has 15 residues.

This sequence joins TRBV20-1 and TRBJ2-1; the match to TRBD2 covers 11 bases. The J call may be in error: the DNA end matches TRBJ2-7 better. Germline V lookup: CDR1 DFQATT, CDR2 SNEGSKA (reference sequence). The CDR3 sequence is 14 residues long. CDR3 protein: CSASGTSGYNEQYF. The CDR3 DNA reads TGCAGTGCTTCCGGGACTAGCGGTTACAATGAGCAGTACTTC.

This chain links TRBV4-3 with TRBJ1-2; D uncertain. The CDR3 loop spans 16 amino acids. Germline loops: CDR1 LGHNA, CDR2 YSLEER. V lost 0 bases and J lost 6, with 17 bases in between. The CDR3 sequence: CASSQDWQLRPDGYTF. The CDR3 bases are TGCGCCAGCAGCCAAGATTGGCAGCTCCGACCGGATGGCTACACCTTC.

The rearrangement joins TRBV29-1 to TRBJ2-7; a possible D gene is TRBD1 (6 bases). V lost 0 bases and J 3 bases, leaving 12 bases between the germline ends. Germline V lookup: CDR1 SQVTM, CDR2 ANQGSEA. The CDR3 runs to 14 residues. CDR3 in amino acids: CSVEDQGKGYEQYF. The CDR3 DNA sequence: TGCAGCGTTGAAGATCAGGGGAAGGGCTACGAGCAGTACTTC.

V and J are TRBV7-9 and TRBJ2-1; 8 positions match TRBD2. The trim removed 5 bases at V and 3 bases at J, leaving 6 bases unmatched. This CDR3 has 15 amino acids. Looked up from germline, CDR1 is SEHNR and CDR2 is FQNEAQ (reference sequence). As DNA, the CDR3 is TGTGCCAGCAGCCGGCGCGGGGGGAGCTACAATGAGCAGTTCTTC. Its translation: CASSRRGGSYNEQFF.

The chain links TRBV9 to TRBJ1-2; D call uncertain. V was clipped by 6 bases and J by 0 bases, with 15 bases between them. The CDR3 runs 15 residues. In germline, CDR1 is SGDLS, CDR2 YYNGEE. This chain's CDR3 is CASKRSTGSNYGYTF. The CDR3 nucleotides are TGTGCCAGCAAGCGTAGTACCGGGTCTAACTATGGCTACACCTTC. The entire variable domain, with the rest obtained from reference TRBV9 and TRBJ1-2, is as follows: DSGVTQTPKHLITATGQRVTLRCSPRSGDLSVYWYQQSLDQGLQFLIQYYNGEERAKGNILERFSAQQFPDLHSELNLSSLELGDSALYFCASKRSTGSNYGYTFGSGTRLTVV.

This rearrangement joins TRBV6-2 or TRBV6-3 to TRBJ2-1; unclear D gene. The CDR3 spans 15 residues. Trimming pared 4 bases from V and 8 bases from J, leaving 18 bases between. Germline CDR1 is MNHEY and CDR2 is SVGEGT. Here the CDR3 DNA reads TGTGCCAGCAGTTCCTCGGACGCCCCAAGTGATGAGCAGTTCTTC. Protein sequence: CASSSSDAPSDEQFF.